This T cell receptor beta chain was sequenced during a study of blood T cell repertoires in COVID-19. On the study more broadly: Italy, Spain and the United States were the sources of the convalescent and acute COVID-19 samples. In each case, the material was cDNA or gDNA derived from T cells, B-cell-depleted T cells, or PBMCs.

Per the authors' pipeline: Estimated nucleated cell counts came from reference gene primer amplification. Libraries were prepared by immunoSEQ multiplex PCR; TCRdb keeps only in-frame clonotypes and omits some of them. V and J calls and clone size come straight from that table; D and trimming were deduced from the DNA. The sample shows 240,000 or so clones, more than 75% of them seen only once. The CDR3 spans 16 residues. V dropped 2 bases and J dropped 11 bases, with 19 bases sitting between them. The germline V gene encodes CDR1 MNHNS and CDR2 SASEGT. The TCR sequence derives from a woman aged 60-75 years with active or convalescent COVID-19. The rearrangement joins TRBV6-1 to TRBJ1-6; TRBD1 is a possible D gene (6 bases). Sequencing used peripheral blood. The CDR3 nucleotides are TGTGCCAGCAGTGAACGGAAGGGGGTCGCCGTGACACCCCTCCACTTT. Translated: CASSERKGVAVTPLHF.